These T cell receptor beta chains were read from a single sample in a study of T cell responses to AZD1222 COVID-19 vaccine. Sequenced by immunoSEQ multiplex PCR; TCRdb stores in-frame clones only, minus some. The sample contains 110,000 to 150,000 clones, 85% to 90% of which appear only once. The sample consisted of peripheral blood, taken on day 0 of AZD1222 vaccination. The receptors stem from an adult in good health. Both conserved end residues are part of each CDR3. The D gene is left open where the match is weak. Size is stated for part of the rows, as once, few or many counts, or as a class when the clone is expanded.

d_call | clone_size | j_call | v_call | cdr3_aa | cdr3_nt
TRBD2 | NA | TRBJ2-5 | TRBV6-5 | CASRRLAGSETQYF | TGTGCCAGCAGACGACTAGCGGGAAGTGAGACCCAGTACTTC
NA | NA | TRBJ1-3 | TRBV5-6 | CASSWGWTVSPRSTIYF | TGTGCCAGCAGTTGGGGCTGGACAGTCTCTCCCCGAAGCACCATATATTTT
NA | NA | TRBJ2-1 | TRBV6-2/TRBV6-3 | CASSRQGLSHNEQFF | TGTGCCAGCAGCCGACAGGGACTATCCCACAATGAGCAGTTCTTC
TRBD1 | NA | TRBJ1-2 | TRBV3-1/TRBV3-2 | CASSHLPGTGRRASYGYTF | TGTGCCAGCAGCCACCTCCCCGGGACAGGGCGGCGGGCCTCGTATGGCTACACCTTC
TRBD2 | NA | TRBJ2-3 | TRBV30 | CAWIGKRERGTDTQYF | TGTGCCTGGATTGGGAAGCGGGAGAGGGGTACAGATACGCAGTATTTT
TRBD1 | NA | TRBJ1-5 | TRBV10-3 | CAISAGATGQGPNQPQHF | TGTGCCATCAGCGCAGGAGCCACCGGACAGGGGCCAAATCAGCCCCAGCATTTT
NA | NA | TRBJ1-5 | TRBV19 | CASRTQGRLNQPQHF | TGTGCCAGTAGGACCCAGGGACGGTTAAATCAGCCCCAGCATTTT
NA | once | TRBJ1-1 | TRBV21-1 | CASSMDRVKNTEAFF | TGTGCCAGCAGCATGGACAGGGTAAAAAACACTGAAGCTTTCTTT
NA | NA | TRBJ2-7 | TRBV29-1 | CSVSGSADHSYEQYF | TGCAGCGTTTCAGGGTCAGCGGACCATTCCTACGAGCAGTACTTC
TRBD2 | NA | TRBJ2-2 | TRBV4-1 | CASSHLAGVTGELFF | TGCGCCAGCAGCCATTTGGCGGGAGTGACCGGGGAGCTGTTTTTT
TRBD2 | once | TRBJ2-1 | TRBV5-4 | CASSPGEGTSYNEQFF | TGTGCCAGCAGTCCTGGGGAGGGGACGTCCTACAATGAGCAGTTCTTC
TRBD2 | NA | TRBJ2-7 | TRBV5-1 | CASSLEASLAGDLYEQYF | TGCGCCAGCAGCTTGGAGGCGTCTTTAGCGGGAGATTTATACGAGCAGTACTTC
NA | NA | TRBJ1-5 | TRBV20-1 | CSASSGLDQPQHF | TGCAGTGCTAGTTCCGGTCTAGATCAGCCCCAGCATTTT
NA | NA | TRBJ1-5 | TRBV7-9 | CASSKQGRQPQHF | TGTGCCAGCAGCAAACAGGGAAGGCAGCCCCAGCATTTT
NA | once | TRBJ1-5 | TRBV5-6 | CASSLKWGEPQHF | TGTGCCAGCAGCTTAAAGTGGGGTGAGCCCCAGCATTTT
TRBD2 | NA | TRBJ2-1 | TRBV27 | CASSPGGSGGYNEQFF | TGTGCCAGCAGTCCCGGTGGTAGCGGGGGCTACAATGAGCAGTTCTTC
NA | NA | TRBJ1-5 | TRBV12-3/TRBV12-4 | CASSLKAGTSQHF | TGTGCCAGCAGCCTAAAGGCAGGGACTTCCCAGCATTTT
NA | NA | TRBJ1-1 | TRBV27 | CASSLSNQWNTEAFF | TGTGCCAGCAGTTTATCGAATCAGTGGAACACTGAAGCTTTCTTT
TRBD2 | NA | TRBJ2-5 | TRBV11-2 | CASSLPRGGAREGTQYF | TGTGCCAGCAGCTTGCCCCGGGGGGGGGCGCGGGAGGGGACCCAGTACTTC
NA | NA | TRBJ1-5 | TRBV7-2 | CASSIPGNQPQHF | TGTGCCAGCAGCATTCCGGGGAATCAGCCCCAGCATTTT
NA | NA | TRBJ2-5 | TRBV28 | CASSLSQGNQETQYF | TGTGCCAGCAGTTTATCCCAGGGTAACCAAGAGACCCAGTACTTC
NA | NA | TRBJ2-4 | TRBV6-2/TRBV6-3 | CASSPMLEDTKIAKNIQYF | TGTGCCAGCAGCCCCATGCTGGAAGACACGAAAATAGCCAAAAACATTCAGTACTTC
NA | NA | TRBJ2-1 | TRBV2 | CASSDRPSVDNEQFF | TGTGCCAGCAGTGATCGACCCTCCGTGGACAATGAGCAGTTCTTC
NA | NA | TRBJ1-5 | TRBV28 | CASTLGRTGYRRDQPQHF | TGTGCCAGCACCCTCGGGCGGACGGGTTACAGGAGGGATCAGCCCCAGCATTTT
TRBD2 | NA | TRBJ2-3 | TRBV9 | CASSVGGRADTQYF | TGTGCCAGCAGCGTCGGCGGGAGGGCCGATACGCAGTATTTT
TRBD1 | NA | TRBJ2-1 | TRBV19 | CASSRGRGLDEQFF | TGTGCCAGTAGTAGGGGCAGGGGGCTTGATGAGCAGTTCTTC
TRBD2 | NA | TRBJ2-1 | TRBV24-1 | CATSDPLADLSYNEQFF | TGTGCCACCAGTGACCCCCTAGCGGACCTCTCCTACAATGAGCAGTTCTTC
NA | once | TRBJ1-5 | TRBV4-2 | CASSQDLAGISNQPQHF | TGTGCCAGCAGCCAAGATCTGGCCGGGATAAGCAATCAGCCCCAGCATTTT
NA | once | TRBJ1-5 | TRBV28 | CASSLFPVSQPQHF | TGTGCCAGCAGTTTATTCCCAGTGAGTCAGCCCCAGCATTTT
TRBD1 | NA | TRBJ1-1 | TRBV5-1 | CASSLGTGTGGRRTEAFF | TGCGCCAGCAGCTTGGGTACAGGGACAGGGGGTCGGCGTACTGAAGCTTTCTTT
NA | NA | TRBJ1-6 | TRBV28 | CASQVGLKNSPLHF | TGTGCCAGCCAAGTAGGGCTAAAAAATTCACCCCTCCACTTT
NA | NA | TRBJ2-1 | TRBV18 | CASSPRTRGDNEQFF | TGTGCCAGCTCACCGAGGACTAGGGGGGACAATGAGCAGTTCTTC
NA | few | TRBJ1-1 | TRBV30 | CAWSPHGGTEAFF | TGTGCCTGGAGTCCACACGGCGGCACTGAAGCTTTCTTT
NA | NA | TRBJ1-2 | TRBV6-5 | CATQGNWGYTF | TGTGCCACCCAGGGGAACTGGGGCTACACCTTC
TRBD1 | NA | TRBJ1-2 | TRBV4-1 | CASSRLTGGRGYTF | TGCGCCAGCAGTCGCTTGACAGGGGGCCGTGGCTACACCTTC
TRBD1 | NA | TRBJ2-4 | TRBV19 | CASSVRQGPTEVAKNIQYF | TGTGCCAGTAGTGTGAGACAGGGGCCCACCGAGGTAGCCAAAAACATTCAGTACTTC
TRBD1 | NA | TRBJ1-2 | TRBV28 | CASSQDRDGDGYTF | TGTGCCAGCAGTCAGGACAGGGATGGTGATGGCTACACCTTC
NA | few | TRBJ2-3 | TRBV2 | CASSERGLRTDTQYF | TGTGCCAGCAGTGAACGTGGACTCCGCACAGATACGCAGTATTTT
NA | NA | TRBJ2-2 | TRBV29-1 | CSARQPDTGELFF | TGCAGCGCCCGACAGCCGGACACCGGGGAGCTGTTTTTT
TRBD1 | NA | TRBJ2-7 | TRBV13 | CASSQGQGVPAYEQYF | TGTGCCAGCAGTCAAGGACAGGGCGTACCGGCCTACGAGCAGTACTTC
NA | NA | TRBJ1-1 | TRBV6-2/TRBV6-3 | CASSYYHLSPKTEAFF | TGTGCCAGCAGTTACTATCATTTATCCCCCAAGACTGAAGCTTTCTTT
NA | NA | TRBJ1-5 | TRBV6-2/TRBV6-3 | CASSLSGTPRPQHF | TGTGCCAGCAGTCTCTCCGGGACCCCTCGGCCCCAGCATTTT
NA | NA | TRBJ1-3 | TRBV30 | CAWRINSGNTIYF | TGTGCCTGGAGGATAAATTCTGGAAACACCATATATTTT